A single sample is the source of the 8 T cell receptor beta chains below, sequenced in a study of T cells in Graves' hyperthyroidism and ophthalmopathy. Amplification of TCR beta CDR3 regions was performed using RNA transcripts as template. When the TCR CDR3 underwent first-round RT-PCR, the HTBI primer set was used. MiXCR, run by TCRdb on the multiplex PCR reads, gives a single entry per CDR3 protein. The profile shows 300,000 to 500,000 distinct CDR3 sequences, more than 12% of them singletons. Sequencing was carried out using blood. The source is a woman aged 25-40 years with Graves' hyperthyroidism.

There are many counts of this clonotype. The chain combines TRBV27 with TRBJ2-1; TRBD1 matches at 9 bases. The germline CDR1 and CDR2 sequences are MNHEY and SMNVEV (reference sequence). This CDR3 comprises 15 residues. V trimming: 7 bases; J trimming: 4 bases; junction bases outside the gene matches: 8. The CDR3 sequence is CASTPSGTGYNEQFF. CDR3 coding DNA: TGTGCCAGCACTCCGTCCGGGACAGGGTACAATGAGCAGTTCTTC.

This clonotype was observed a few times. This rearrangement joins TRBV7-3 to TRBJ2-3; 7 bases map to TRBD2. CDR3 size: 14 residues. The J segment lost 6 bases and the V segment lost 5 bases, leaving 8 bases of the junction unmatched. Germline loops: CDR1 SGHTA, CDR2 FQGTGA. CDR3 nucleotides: TGTGCCAGCAGCCGTTCTAGCGGTCTGGATACGCAGTATTTT. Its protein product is CASSRSSGLDTQYF.

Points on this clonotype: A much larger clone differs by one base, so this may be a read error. The chain's CDR3 is CASSGSGTGELLF. DNA for the CDR3: TGTGCCAGTAGCGGGAGCGGCACCGGGGAGCTGCTTTTT. The chain has TRBV28 and TRBJ2-2; 9 nucleotides line up with TRBD2. In germline, CDR1 is MDHEN, CDR2 SYDVKM. The CDR3 runs to 13 residues.

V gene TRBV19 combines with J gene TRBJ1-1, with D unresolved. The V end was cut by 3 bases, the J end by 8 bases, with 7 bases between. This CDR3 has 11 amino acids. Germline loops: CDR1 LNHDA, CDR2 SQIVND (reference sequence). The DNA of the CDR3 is TGTGCCAGTAGTATTGGACGGGAAGCTTTCTTT. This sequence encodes CASSIGREAFF.

The CDR3 loop reads CASSVGLARELDTQYF. CDR3 in DNA: TGTGCCAGCAGCGTTGGGTTAGCGCGGGAGCTGGATACGCAGTATTTT. V is TRBV9 and J is TRBJ2-3; 7 bases map to TRBD2. The trim removed 2 bases at V and 6 bases at J, leaving 12 bases unmatched. The CDR3 totals 16 residues. In germline, CDR1 is SGDLS, CDR2 YYNGEE.

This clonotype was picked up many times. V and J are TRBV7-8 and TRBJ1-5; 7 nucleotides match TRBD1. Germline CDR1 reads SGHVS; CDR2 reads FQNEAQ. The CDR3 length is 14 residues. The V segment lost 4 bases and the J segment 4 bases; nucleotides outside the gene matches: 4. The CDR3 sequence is CASSSNRGNQPQHF. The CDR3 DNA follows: TGTGCCAGCAGCTCGAACAGGGGAAATCAGCCCCAGCATTTT.

CDR3 sequence (DNA): TGTGCCAGCAGTTACCAACTAGCAGCCGCCTACGAGCAGTACTTC. Translated, it gives CASSYQLAAAYEQYF. The V and J genes are TRBV6-1 and TRBJ2-7; D may be TRBD2 (6 bases). V lost 5 bases and J 2 bases, leaving 16 bases between the germline ends. CDR1 and CDR2 (germline): MNHNS, SASEGT. The CDR3 has 15 residues.

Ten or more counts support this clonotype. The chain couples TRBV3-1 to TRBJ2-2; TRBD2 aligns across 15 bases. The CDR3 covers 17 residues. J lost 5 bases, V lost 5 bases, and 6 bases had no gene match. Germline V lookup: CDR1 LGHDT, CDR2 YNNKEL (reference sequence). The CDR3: CASSNGLAGGSTGELFF. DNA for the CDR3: TGTGCCAGCAGCAACGGACTAGCGGGAGGGTCGACCGGGGAGCTGTTTTTT.